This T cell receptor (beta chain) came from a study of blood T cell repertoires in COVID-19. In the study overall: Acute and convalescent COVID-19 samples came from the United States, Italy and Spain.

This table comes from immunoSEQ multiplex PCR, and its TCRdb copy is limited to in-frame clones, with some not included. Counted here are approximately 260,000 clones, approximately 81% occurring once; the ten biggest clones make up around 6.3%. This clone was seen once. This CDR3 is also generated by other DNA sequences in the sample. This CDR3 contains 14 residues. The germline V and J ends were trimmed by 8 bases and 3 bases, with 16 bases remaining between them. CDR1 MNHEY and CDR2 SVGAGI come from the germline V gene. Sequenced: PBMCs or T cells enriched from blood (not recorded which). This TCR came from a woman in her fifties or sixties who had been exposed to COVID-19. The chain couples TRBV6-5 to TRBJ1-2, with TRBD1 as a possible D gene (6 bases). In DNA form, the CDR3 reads TGTGCCAGCCGTCCTGGGGGCGCGGACTATGGCTACACCTTC. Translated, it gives CASRPGGADYGYTF.